This is a list of T cell receptor beta chains from one sample in a study of cytomegalovirus exposure and HLA in healthy donors. Only in-frame clones appear in the TCRdb table, and some are missing; sequencing was by immunoSEQ multiplex PCR. The sample has 90,000 to 150,000 clones, roughly 65% seen once. The sequenced sample consisted of PBMCs. The receptors were gathered from a man in his forties in good health and CMV-seropositive. The CDR3 runs from the conserved cysteine through the conserved F or W. The order of the fields is J gene, V gene, CDR3 protein.

TRBJ2-7	TRBV6-5	CASKGSGQGSHEQYF
TRBJ2-1	TRBV6-1	CASTAGYNEQFF
TRBJ2-5	TRBV11-3	CASSLGGTSGGLGETQYF
TRBJ1-5	TRBV4-1	CASSQVSLGSLNQPQHF
TRBJ2-1	TRBV5-1	CASSLAVLGPSEKQFF
TRBJ2-7	TRBV5-4	CASSLASGYEQYF
TRBJ2-1	TRBV25-1	CASSVGGAYNEQFF
TRBJ1-1	TRBV4-3	CASSQDPGTANTEAFF
TRBJ2-1	TRBV6-6	CASSYPPDYNEQFF
TRBJ2-3	TRBV9	CASSVFDSSTDTQYF
TRBJ1-2	TRBV7-2	CASSFRQGGHGYTF
TRBJ2-5	TRBV4-2	CASSQAMTGPQYF
TRBJ2-7	TRBV19	CASSIVGTSIYEQYF
TRBJ2-5	TRBV10-3	CAISDDSLQETQYF
TRBJ1-3	TRBV6-5	CASSPDRGAGNTIYF
TRBJ2-5	TRBV2	CASSANSGGGETQYF
TRBJ2-3	TRBV19	CASSTVNTDTQYF
TRBJ1-3	TRBV6-5	CASSYSQSSSGNTIYF
TRBJ1-2	TRBV7-3	CASSLSPRRHRGRDYGYTF
TRBJ2-2	TRBV4-1	CASSLGANTGELFF
TRBJ1-1	TRBV9	CASSANRGGTEAFF
TRBJ2-1	TRBV29-1	CSGGGPGNEQFF
TRBJ1-5	TRBV18	CASSPTNREAQPQHF
TRBJ2-1	TRBV7-2	CASSLGLGGGAYNEQFF
TRBJ2-7	TRBV11-2	CASSLGTSGVAEQYF
TRBJ2-5	TRBV5-1	CASSLASGSGETQYF
TRBJ2-3	TRBV7-9	CASSFGLAGPSTDTQYF
TRBJ1-5	TRBV2	CASTSTGKAQPQHF
TRBJ2-6	TRBV28	CASSPPSGRAGANVLTF
TRBJ2-1	TRBV7-9	CASSASGSPYNEQFF
TRBJ2-2	TRBV10-3	CAPRGDINTGELFF
TRBJ1-6	TRBV2	CASSLQQGASYNSPLHF
TRBJ2-7	TRBV9	CASSAGGLAADYEQYF
TRBJ2-2	TRBV19	CASSPQAGLSTGELFF
TRBJ2-2	TRBV4-2	CASSPAGNTGELFF
TRBJ2-1	TRBV27	CASSLDGLAGGNEQFF
TRBJ1-2	TRBV11-1	CASSRDIEDGYTF
TRBJ2-5	TRBV5-1	CASSLAGVETQYF
TRBJ2-7	TRBV5-6	CASSLRALPRSEQYF
TRBJ1-2	TRBV5-5	CASSFSVDVSYGYTF
TRBJ1-1	TRBV29-1	CSVATGTGTEAFF
TRBJ2-5	TRBV6-1	CASSEQHLQETQYF
TRBJ2-3	TRBV6-5	CASSYWGGRGTDTQYF
TRBJ2-7	TRBV9	CASSVDPDSSYEQYF
TRBJ2-7	TRBV10-3	CAISATASSYEQYF